This is a list of T cell receptor beta chains from one sample in a study of shared clonotypes between healthy human individuals. Data came from immunoSEQ multiplex PCR; TCRdb stores just in-frame clones and leaves some out. The sample carries about 560,000 clones, roughly four fifths recorded once. The sequenced material came from PBMCs. The origin of the receptors is a woman aged 40 to 50 in good health. Some clones in this sample may be carry-over from other donors' samples. The CDR3 runs from the conserved cysteine through the conserved F or W. The D gene is left open where the match is weak. Size tells how often a clone was seen (once, few, many) or the class of an expanded clone, and some rows leave it out.

CDR3: CASSPRTGSGTEAFF
DNA: TGTGCCAGCAGCCCCCGGACAGGTTCGGGTACTGAAGCTTTCTTT
length: 15
V: TRBV7-9
size: NA
D: TRBD1
J: TRBJ1-1

CDR3: CASSLGREIYGYTF
DNA: TGTGCCAGCAGCTTAGGGCGGGAGATCTATGGCTACACCTTC
length: 14
V: TRBV11-1
size: NA
D: NA
J: TRBJ1-2

CDR3: CASSSGGEKLFF
DNA: TGTGCCAGCAGTTCCGGGGGTGAAAAACTGTTTTTT
length: 12
V: TRBV27
size: many
D: NA
J: TRBJ1-4

CDR3: CASGGQIYEQYF
DNA: TGCGCCAGCGGGGGACAAATCTACGAGCAGTACTTC
length: 12
V: TRBV10-2
size: NA
D: NA
J: TRBJ2-7

CDR3: CASSSGQGFYTEAFF
DNA: TGTGCCAGCAGTTCGGGACAGGGGTTTTACACTGAAGCTTTCTTT
length: 15
V: TRBV6-5
size: many
D: TRBD1
J: TRBJ1-1

CDR3: CASSGTSGRQETQYF
DNA: TGTGCCAGCAGCGGGACTAGCGGGAGACAAGAGACCCAGTACTTC
length: 15
V: TRBV5-4
size: NA
D: TRBD2
J: TRBJ2-5

CDR3: CASSPPTSGRGEQFF
DNA: TGTGCCAGCTCACCACCGACTAGCGGGCGGGGTGAGCAGTTCTTC
length: 15
V: TRBV18
size: NA
D: TRBD2
J: TRBJ2-1

CDR3: CASSLSGTGYEQYF
DNA: TGCGCCAGCAGCTTGTCTGGGACGGGGTACGAGCAGTACTTC
length: 14
V: TRBV5-1
size: NA
D: NA
J: TRBJ2-7

CDR3: CASSIVGSTDTQYF
DNA: TGTGCCAGTAGTATAGTGGGCAGCACAGATACGCAGTATTTT
length: 14
V: TRBV19
size: NA
D: NA
J: TRBJ2-3

CDR3: CAWSRDGLNQPQHF
DNA: TGTGCCTGGAGCAGGGACGGGCTGAATCAGCCCCAGCATTTT
length: 14
V: TRBV30
size: few
D: NA
J: TRBJ1-5

CDR3: CASSGGPTSTDTQYF
DNA: TGTGCCAGCAGCGGGGGACCAACTAGCACAGATACGCAGTATTTT
length: 15
V: TRBV9
size: NA
D: NA
J: TRBJ2-3

CDR3: CASSRDYPPGELFF
DNA: TGTGCCAGCAGCCGGGACTACCCCCCCGGGGAGCTGTTTTTT
length: 14
V: TRBV7-3
size: many
D: TRBD2
J: TRBJ2-2

CDR3: CASSLLPSDSYEQYF
DNA: TGTGCCAGCAGCTTGTTGCCTAGCGACTCCTACGAGCAGTACTTC
length: 15
V: TRBV7-3
size: once
D: NA
J: TRBJ2-7

CDR3: CAIGGQGMVHQETQYF
DNA: TGTGCCATCGGGGGACAGGGCATGGTCCACCAAGAGACCCAGTACTTC
length: 16
V: TRBV10-3
size: NA
D: TRBD1
J: TRBJ2-5

CDR3: CASSLVWGDEQYF
DNA: TGTGCCAGCAGCTTAGTTTGGGGTGACGAGCAGTACTTC
length: 13
V: TRBV7-6
size: NA
D: NA
J: TRBJ2-7

CDR3: CASIPGGRPNQPQHF
DNA: TGTGCCAGCATCCCAGGGGGTCGGCCCAATCAGCCCCAGCATTTT
length: 15
V: TRBV6-1
size: NA
D: TRBD1
J: TRBJ1-5

CDR3: CASSVIQGTYEQYF
DNA: TGCGCCAGCAGTGTAATACAGGGGACCTACGAGCAGTACTTC
length: 14
V: TRBV10-2
size: once
D: TRBD1
J: TRBJ2-7

CDR3: CASSLAESSNEQFF
DNA: TGTGCCAGCAGCTTAGCGGAGAGTTCCAATGAGCAGTTCTTC
length: 14
V: TRBV7-8
size: NA
D: NA
J: TRBJ2-1

CDR3: CASRGGTNSPLHF
DNA: TGTGCCAGCAGGGGGGGGACTAATTCACCCCTCCACTTT
length: 13
V: TRBV6-6
size: NA
D: NA
J: TRBJ1-6

CDR3: CSVEGAGGYTF
DNA: TGCAGCGTTGAGGGGGCCGGTGGCTACACCTTC
length: 11
V: TRBV29-1
size: NA
D: NA
J: TRBJ1-2

CDR3: CASSPEGGLNTGELFF
DNA: TGTGCCAGCAGCCCCGAGGGGGGGCTGAACACCGGGGAGCTGTTTTTT
length: 16
V: TRBV7-9
size: NA
D: NA
J: TRBJ2-2

CDR3: CAWTRDRNQPQHF
DNA: TGTGCCTGGACCAGGGATAGGAATCAGCCCCAGCATTTT
length: 13
V: TRBV30
size: few
D: NA
J: TRBJ1-5

CDR3: CASSEIASYNEQFF
DNA: TGTGCCAGCAGTGAAATAGCCTCCTACAATGAGCAGTTCTTC
length: 14
V: TRBV2
size: NA
D: NA
J: TRBJ2-1

CDR3: CASSLLRTGLRAFF
DNA: TGTGCCAGCAGTTTATTGAGGACAGGGTTACGAGCTTTCTTT
length: 14
V: TRBV27
size: NA
D: TRBD1
J: TRBJ1-1

CDR3: CASSHETAGVTDTQYF
DNA: TGTGCCAGCAGCCACGAAACCGCGGGGGTGACAGATACGCAGTATTTT
length: 16
V: TRBV4-2
size: NA
D: TRBD2
J: TRBJ2-3

CDR3: CASSSVIPGLAGGF
DNA: TGTGCCAGCAGCTCCGTCATTCCGGGACTAGCAGGTGGTTTT
length: 14
V: TRBV7-3
size: NA
D: TRBD2
J: TRBJ2-3

CDR3: CASRKDTRISILGELFF
DNA: TGTGCCAGCAGGAAAGACACCCGAATCAGTATTCTCGGGGAGCTGTTTTTT
length: 17
V: TRBV28
size: NA
D: NA
J: TRBJ2-2